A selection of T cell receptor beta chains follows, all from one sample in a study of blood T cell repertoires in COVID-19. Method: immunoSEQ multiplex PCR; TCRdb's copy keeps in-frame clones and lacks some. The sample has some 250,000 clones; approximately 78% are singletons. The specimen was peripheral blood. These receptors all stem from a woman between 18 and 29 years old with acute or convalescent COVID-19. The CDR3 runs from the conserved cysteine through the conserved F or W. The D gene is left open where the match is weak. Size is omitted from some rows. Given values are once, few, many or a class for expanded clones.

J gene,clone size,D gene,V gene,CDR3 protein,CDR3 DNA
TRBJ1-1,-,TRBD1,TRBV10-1,CASSEYRDRGLAFF,TGCGCCAGCAGTGAATACCGGGACAGGGGGCTCGCTTTCTTT
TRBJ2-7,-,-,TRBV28,CASSFSRYEQYF,TGTGCCAGCAGTTTTTCCCGCTACGAGCAGTACTTC
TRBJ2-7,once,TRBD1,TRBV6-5,CASSLNRGLRYEQYF,TGTGCCAGCAGCCTTAACAGGGGTCTCAGGTACGAGCAGTACTTC
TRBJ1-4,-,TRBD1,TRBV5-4,CASSQARGQNEKLFF,TGTGCCAGCAGCCAAGCGAGGGGACAGAATGAAAAACTGTTTTTT
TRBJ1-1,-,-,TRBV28,CASRSVREGDTEAFF,TGTGCCAGCAGAAGCGTCAGGGAGGGGGACACTGAAGCTTTCTTT
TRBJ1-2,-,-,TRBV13,CASSPRNYGYTF,TGTGCCAGCAGCCCTAGAAATTATGGCTACACCTTC
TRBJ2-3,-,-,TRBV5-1,CASRGGGAGTDTQYF,TGCGCCAGCAGGGGCGGTGGGGCCGGCACAGATACGCAGTATTTT
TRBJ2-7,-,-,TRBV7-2,CASSLGGFSSYEQYF,TGTGCCAGCAGCTTAGGAGGGTTTAGCTCCTACGAGCAGTACTTC
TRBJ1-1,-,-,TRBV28,CASSYPDRNTEAFF,TGTGCCAGCAGTTACCCAGACAGGAACACTGAAGCTTTCTTT
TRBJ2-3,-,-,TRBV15,CATSIPQGTDTQYF,TGTGCCACCAGCATTCCACAGGGCACAGATACGCAGTATTTT
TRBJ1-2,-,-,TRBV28,CASRLKPYGYTF,TGTGCCAGCCGCCTCAAGCCATATGGCTACACCTTC
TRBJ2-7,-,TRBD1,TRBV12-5,CASGLVWDREPPREQYF,TGTGCTAGTGGTTTGGTGTGGGACAGGGAACCTCCTCGGGAGCAGTACTTC
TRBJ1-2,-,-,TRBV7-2,CASSPTGNYGYTF,TGTGCCAGCAGCCCCACAGGGAACTATGGCTACACCTTC
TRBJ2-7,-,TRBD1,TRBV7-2,CASSQDRVDYEQYF,TGTGCCAGCAGCCAGGACAGGGTGGACTACGAGCAGTACTTC
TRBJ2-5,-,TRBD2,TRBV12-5,CASGLGTSGYQETQYF,TGTGCTAGTGGTCTCGGGACTAGCGGGTACCAAGAGACCCAGTACTTC
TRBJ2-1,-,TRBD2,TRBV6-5,CASSYWSSGNNEQFF,TGTGCCAGCAGTTACTGGTCTAGCGGGAACAATGAGCAGTTCTTC
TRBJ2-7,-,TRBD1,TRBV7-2,CASSGQDYPGQGRGYEQYF,TGTGCCAGCAGCGGGCAAGACTATCCGGGACAGGGTAGGGGCTACGAGCAGTACTTC
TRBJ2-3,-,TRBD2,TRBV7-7,CASSSGLAGSTDTQYF,TGTGCTAGCAGCTCCGGTCTAGCGGGTAGCACAGATACGCAGTATTTT
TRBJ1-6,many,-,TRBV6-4,CASSDVGGNSPLHF,TGTGCCAGCAGTGACGTCGGGGGTAATTCACCCCTCCACTTT
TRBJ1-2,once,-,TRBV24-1,CATSDNRVHYGYTF,TGTGCCACCAGTGATAACAGGGTTCACTATGGCTACACCTTC
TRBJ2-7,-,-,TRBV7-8,CASSFPSGGDRVIYEQYF,TGTGCCAGCAGCTTCCCATCCGGGGGGGACAGGGTAATCTACGAGCAGTACTTC
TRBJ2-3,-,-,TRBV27,CASSPRGTDTQYF,TGTGCCAGCAGCCCCCGCGGCACAGATACGCAGTATTTT
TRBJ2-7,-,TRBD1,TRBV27,CASRTRTGDHEQYF,TGTGCCAGCAGAACAAGGACAGGGGACCACGAGCAGTACTTC
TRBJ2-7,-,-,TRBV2,CASSHPVGDYEQYF,TGTGCCAGCAGCCACCCAGTCGGGGATTACGAGCAGTACTTC
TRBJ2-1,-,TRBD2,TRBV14,CASSLLAGGPYEQFF,TGTGCCAGCAGCCTGTTAGCGGGAGGGCCCTATGAGCAGTTCTTC
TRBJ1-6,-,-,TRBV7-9,CASSWSRDVVDSPLHF,TGTGCCAGCAGCTGGAGCCGGGATGTAGTGGATTCACCCCTCCACTTT
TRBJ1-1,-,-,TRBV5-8,CASSLRTVTEAFF,TGTGCCAGCAGCTTGAGGACAGTCACTGAAGCTTTCTTT
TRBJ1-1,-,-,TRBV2,CASTLTAEAFF,TGTGCCAGCACTTTGACAGCTGAAGCTTTCTTT
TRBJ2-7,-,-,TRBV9,CASSIKPVAGPGLYEQYF,TGTGCCAGCAGCATTAAACCCGTCGCCGGACCAGGGCTCTACGAGCAGTACTTC
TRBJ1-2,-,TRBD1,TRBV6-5,CARIGTGDGYTF,TGTGCCAGGATAGGGACAGGGGATGGCTACACCTTC
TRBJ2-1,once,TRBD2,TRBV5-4,CASSSGLAVSSYNEQFF,TGTGCCAGCAGCTCGGGACTAGCGGTAAGCTCCTACAATGAGCAGTTCTTC
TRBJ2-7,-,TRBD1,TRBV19,CASSPQGRASYEQYF,TGTGCCAGTAGTCCACAGGGGCGAGCGTCCTACGAGCAGTACTTC
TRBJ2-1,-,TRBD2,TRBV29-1,CSVGGLAGISYNEQFF,TGCAGCGTTGGGGGACTAGCGGGGATCTCCTACAATGAGCAGTTCTTC
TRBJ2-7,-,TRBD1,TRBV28,CASNQGAYEQYF,TGTGCCAGCAACCAGGGGGCCTACGAGCAGTACTTC
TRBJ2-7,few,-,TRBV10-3,CAISETGHEQYF,TGTGCCATCAGCGAAACAGGGCACGAGCAGTACTTC